The 25 T cell receptor beta chains below were found in one sample sequenced in a study of blood T cells in healthy people across ages. Alongside a J-beta primer mix, a sample-barcoded 5' primer served in a second PCR lasting about 7 to 11 cycles. TCRdb reprocessed the 5' RACE reads via MiXCR and lists one record per CDR3 protein. The sample lists roughly 930,000 distinct CDR3 sequences, 45% to 50% occurring once. The sample comprised blood. The receptors come from a man aged 25-45 years in good health.

The chain links TRBV7-2 to TRBJ1-4; D not resolved. Germline assignment: CDR1 SGHTA and CDR2 FQGNSA. The CDR3 contains 14 residues. Trimming took off 6 bases at V and 4 bases at J, with 12 bases between the two ends. The CDR3 protein is CASREGGINEKLFF. CDR3 nucleotide sequence: TGTGCCAGCAGAGAGGGCGGGATTAATGAAAAACTGTTTTTT.

The V call is TRBV6-2 or TRBV6-3, the J call TRBJ2-5, with TRBD1 matching 8 bases. Germline assignment: CDR1 MNHEY and CDR2 SVGEGT. J gave up 4 bases and V 4 bases, and 5 bases lay outside the gene matches. The CDR3 spans 14 residues. For the CDR3, the DNA is TGTGCCAGCAGTTCAGGGGGCATCGGAGAGACCCAGTACTTC. Protein sequence: CASSSGGIGETQYF.

This chain links TRBV7-2 with TRBJ1-1; no firm D call. The CDR3 extends over 14 amino acids. V was clipped by 6 bases and J by 12 bases, with 23 bases between them. CDR1 is SGHTA and CDR2 is FQGNSA in the germline V gene. The CDR3 is CASSPQRRSHDTFF. Here the CDR3 DNA reads TGTGCCAGCAGTCCCCAAAGGCGGAGTCATGACACTTTCTTT.

The chain has TRBV28 and TRBJ2-1, with 7 nucleotides matching TRBD2. The ends lost 8 bases at V and 13 bases at J; junction bases unmatched: 14. This CDR3 is built from 13 residues. Germline-derived CDR1 and CDR2 are MDHEN and SYDVKM. Here the CDR3 reads CASARGREETQFF. In DNA form, the CDR3 reads TGTGCCAGCGCACGAGGGAGGGAAGAGACCCAGTTCTTC.

This clonotype was seen ten or more times. The rearrangement links TRBV6-5 to TRBJ2-3; the D is unclear. V shed 5 bases and J shed 0 bases, with 3 bases lying between them. CDR1 MNHEY and CDR2 SVGAGI come from the germline V gene. The CDR3 consists of 12 residues. CDR3 sequence (DNA): TGTGCCAGCAGTATCAGCACAGATACGCAGTATTTT. It yields the protein CASSISTDTQYF.

The chain is built from TRBV3-1 and TRBJ2-5, with D possibly being TRBD1 or TRBD2 (5 bases each). Germline CDR1 reads LGHDT; CDR2 reads YNNKEL (reference sequence). Trimming pared 2 bases from V and 3 bases from J, leaving 13 bases between. The CDR3 loop spans 15 amino acids. This CDR3 is CASSQWPGPKETQYF. The CDR3 bases are TGTGCCAGCAGCCAATGGCCGGGACCTAAAGAGACCCAGTACTTC.

This chain joins TRBV7-8 and TRBJ1-2, with TRBD1 identical over 7 bases. This CDR3 region has 15 residues. After removal of 5 bases from V and 0 bases from J, the junction contained 6 bases not matched to a gene. Per the germline V gene, CDR1 is SGHVS and CDR2 is FQNEAQ. The CDR3 DNA sequence: TGTGCCAGCAGCATACGGGACAGACCTAACTATGGCTACACCTTC. It translates to CASSIRDRPNYGYTF.

V is TRBV12-3 or TRBV12-4 and J is TRBJ2-3, with TRBD1 identical over 7 bases. This CDR3 has 13 residues. The V gene end was trimmed by 7 bases and the J gene end by 3 bases; junction bases not matched to a gene: 4. For the CDR3, the DNA is TGTGCCAGCAACAGGGACAGAACAGATACGCAGTATTTT. It yields the protein CASNRDRTDTQYF.

V usage is TRBV20-1 and J usage is TRBJ2-1; tentative D call: TRBD2 (7 bases). Deletions cut 3 bases from V and 1 base from J, with 13 bases between. The CDR3 has 15 residues. CDR1 is DFQATT, CDR2 SNEGSKA, per germline (reference sequence). The CDR3 DNA reads as TGCAGTGCTAGGGGGGGGGCCACATCCTACAATGAGCAGTTCTTC. Protein sequence: CSARGGATSYNEQFF.

J is TRBJ2-3 and V is TRBV7-2, with TRBD2 identical over 10 bases. Germline V gene data show CDR1 as SGHTA and CDR2 as FQGNSA. This CDR3 has 15 residues. With V trimmed by 4 bases and J by 5 bases, 6 bases remained unmatched. The CDR3 nucleotides are TGTGCCAGCAGCTCTAGCGGGGGACAAGTAGATACGCAGTATTTT. Its translation is CASSSSGGQVDTQYF.

The rearrangement uses TRBV4-3 and TRBJ1-1; possible D gene TRBD1, 5 bases. The V and J ends lost 0 bases and 5 bases respectively, with 25 bases between them. Germline values: CDR1 LGHNA, CDR2 YSLEER. CDR3 length equals 19 residues. For the CDR3, the DNA is TGCGCCAGCAGCCAAGAACTACTAAGGTTCCGGGGCGACGGTACTGAAGCTTTCTTT. Protein product: CASSQELLRFRGDGTEAFF.

This clonotype was detected only once. The gene calls are TRBV12-3 or TRBV12-4 and TRBJ2-5, with 11 bases identical to TRBD2. The CDR3 is 15 residues long. With V trimmed by 7 bases and J by 2 bases, 6 bases remained unmatched. The CDR3 sequence: CASNLRTSGQETQYF. As DNA, the CDR3 is TGTGCCAGCAACTTAAGGACTAGCGGGCAAGAGACCCAGTACTTC.

This clonotype was seen only a few times. The J gene is TRBJ2-7, the V gene TRBV20-1; D assignment may be TRBD1 or TRBD2 (5 bases each). The V gene's germline CDR1 is DFQATT and CDR2 SNEGSKA (reference sequence). Trimming removed 0 bases from V and 5 bases from J, with 11 bases in between. CDR3 length equals 13 residues. The CDR3 protein is CSARDPLGHEQYF. Here the CDR3 DNA reads TGCAGTGCTAGAGATCCCCTGGGACACGAGCAGTACTTC.

This clonotype was counted between two and nine times. This chain uses TRBV7-9 with TRBJ2-7; maybe TRBD2 (5 bases). CDR3 size: 16 residues. CDR1 SEHNR and CDR2 FQNEAQ come from the germline V gene (reference sequence). V dropped 4 bases and J dropped 4 bases, with 20 bases sitting between them. The CDR3: CASSSRLAPPGYEQYF. CDR3 nucleotide sequence: TGTGCCAGCAGCTCTAGGTTAGCTCCCCCGGGATACGAGCAGTACTTC. The full variable domain, completed using reference TRBV7-9 and TRBJ2-7, is DTGVSQNPRHKITKRGQNVTFRCDPISEHNRLYWYRQTLGQGPEFLTYFQNEAQLEKSRLLSDRFSAERPKGSFSTLEIQRTEQGDSAMYLCASSSRLAPPGYEQYFGPGTRLTVT.

The chain joins TRBV20-1 to TRBJ2-2; 9 nucleotides match TRBD1. The V gene's germline CDR1 is DFQATT and CDR2 SNEGSKA (reference sequence). The J segment lost 7 bases and the V segment lost 5 bases, leaving 8 bases of the junction unmatched. This CDR3 is built from 14 residues. CDR3 coding DNA: TGCAGTGCTGACAAGGGACAGGGCATCGGGGAGCTGTTTTTT. This translates into CSADKGQGIGELFF.

The CDR3 DNA sequence: TGCAGTGTTCCGCTCTCGGGATTCACAGATACGCAGTATTTT. Amino acid sequence: CSVPLSGFTDTQYF. The chain combines TRBV20-1 with TRBJ2-3; tentative D call: TRBD2 (5 bases). The CDR3 runs to 14 residues. Germline V gives CDR1 DFQATT, CDR2 SNEGSKA (reference sequence). V lost 7 bases to trimming and J lost 2 bases, with 16 bases between them.

The V gene is TRBV7-2, the J gene TRBJ2-1; no reliable D call. The V gene lost 5 bases and the J gene lost 7 bases, with 18 bases spanning the gap. Germline V gene data show CDR1 as SGHTA and CDR2 as FQGNSA. CDR3 length: 15 amino acids. CDR3 DNA sequence: TGTGCCAGCAGCCTCCGTTTGTCATTAGGGAATGAGCAGTTCTTC. It codes for CASSLRLSLGNEQFF.

The chain links TRBV29-1 to TRBJ2-6; perhaps TRBD1 as D (6 bases). The length of the CDR3 is 16 residues. Trimming stripped 5 bases from V and 1 base from J, with 15 bases between. Germline V CDR1 and CDR2: SQVTM, ANQGSEA. The CDR3 DNA reads as TGCAGCGTTTTCGGGGACACTCCATCTGGGGCCAACGTCCTGACTTTC. This encodes CSVFGDTPSGANVLTF.

This clonotype was picked up one time. CDR3 loop: CASSFRLDEAFF. In DNA, the CDR3 is TGTGCCAGCAGCTTCCGACTCGATGAAGCTTTCTTT. The rearrangement uses TRBV6-2 or TRBV6-3 and TRBJ1-1; D ambiguous. CDR1 is MNHEY and CDR2 is SVGEGT in the germline V gene. Trimming took 6 bases from V and 7 from J, leaving 12 bases between them. This CDR3 has 12 amino acids.

This clonotype was seen a handful of times. The chain joins TRBV4-3 to TRBJ2-2; D unclear. Trimming pared 6 bases from V and 5 bases from J, leaving 7 bases between. This CDR3 spans 12 amino acids. Germline V gene sequence: CDR1 LGHNA, CDR2 YSLEER. DNA of the CDR3: TGCGCCAGCAGTCAACCGACCGGGGAGCTGTTTTTT. Translation gives CASSQPTGELFF.

CDR3 in amino acids: CASSPETGEQYF. The CDR3 DNA is TGCGCCAGCAGCCCTGAAACGGGTGAGCAGTACTTC. V and J are TRBV4-1 and TRBJ2-7; D uncertain. CDR1 and CDR2 from the germline V gene are MGHRA and YSYEKL. The V and J ends lost 4 bases and 7 bases respectively, with 11 bases between them. The CDR3 runs to 12 residues.

The rearrangement links TRBV12-3 or TRBV12-4 to TRBJ1-4; TRBD1 matches at 8 bases. V lost 1 base and J lost 10; bases outside the gene matches: 8. This CDR3 has 15 residues. CDR3 sequence reads: CASSLDLTGGLKLFF. The CDR3 DNA sequence: TGTGCCAGCAGTTTAGATCTTACAGGGGGTCTAAAACTGTTTTTT.

The CDR3 DNA reads as TGTGCCAGCAGTGACTCGGACAGGGGTGGCTACACCTTC. Translation: CASSDSDRGGYTF. The chain couples TRBV6-4 to TRBJ1-2; 9 positions agree with TRBD1. Per germline, CDR1 MRHNA and CDR2 SNTAGT. V lost 0 bases to trimming and J lost 7 bases; unmatched junction nucleotides: 0. This CDR3 has 13 amino acids.

In this sample, this clonotype turned up a few times. The chain joins TRBV6-1 to TRBJ2-1, with 12 positions matching TRBD2. The CDR3 has 15 amino acids. Germline assignment: CDR1 MNHNS and CDR2 SASEGT. V was clipped by 7 bases and J by 7 bases; unmatched bases: 8. The CDR3 nucleotides read TGTGCCAGCATTGCCGGACTAGCGGGGAGTAATGAGCAGTTCTTC. Amino acid sequence: CASIAGLAGSNEQFF.

V is TRBV11-2 and J is TRBJ2-1; D uncertain. Germline-derived CDR1 and CDR2 are SGHAT and FQNNGV. Deletions cut 3 bases from V and 0 bases from J, with 15 bases between. This CDR3 spans 17 amino acids. The chain's CDR3 is CASSFRGAASSYNEQFF. In DNA form, the CDR3 reads TGTGCCAGCAGCTTTCGAGGAGCCGCGAGCTCCTACAATGAGCAGTTCTTC.